This entry lists 13 T cell receptor beta chains sequenced from one sample in a study of regulatory T cells in long-lasting Graves disease. Through Arm-PCR of CDR3 regions and iRepertoire HTBI primers, TCR beta libraries were built. TCRdb redid the calling of the multiplex PCR reads with MiXCR, one entry per CDR3 protein. This sample yields under 300,000 distinct CDR3 sequences, of which 15% to 20% are seen a single time; 14% belongs to the top ten. The sample's time point: newly diagnosed GD, antithyroid drugs for less than 3 months. Generation of the TCR library employed RNA extracted from PBMCs. These data also featured in a second study, about T cells in Graves' hyperthyroidism and ophthalmopathy.

Source: peripheral blood mononuclear cells (PBMCs), taken at new diagnosis, from a patient treated with antithyroid drugs. Receptors were obtained from a woman under 40 with Graves disease.

As regards this clonotype: A read error may explain this, as a much larger clone is one base away. The V call is TRBV5-6, the J call TRBJ1-2, with 9 bases identical to TRBD1. This CDR3 contains 16 residues. From germline, CDR1 is SGHDT and CDR2 YYEEEE. CDR3 amino acids: CASSQPGQGTNYGYAF. CDR3 coding DNA: TGTGCCAGCAGTCAACCGGGACAGGGAACCAACTATGGCTACGCCTTC.

This clonotype was observed many times. The CDR3 region has the DNA TGTGCCAGCAGCTTAGCGCCCAGGGATCCAGATAATTCACCCCTCCACTTT. This encodes CASSLAPRDPDNSPLHF. This chain uses TRBV7-8 with TRBJ1-6, with D possibly matching TRBD1 (5 bases). V lost 0 bases and J lost 5, with 14 bases in between. CDR3 length: 17 residues. Per germline, CDR1 SGHVS and CDR2 FQNEAQ.

The chain joins TRBV11-2 to TRBJ2-5, with unresolved D. V was cut by 7 bases and J by 1 base, with 10 bases left in between. The CDR3 covers 13 residues. Germline V CDR1 and CDR2: SGHAT, FQNNGV. CDR3 sequence reads: CASMMTAQETQYF. CDR3 sequence (DNA): TGTGCCAGCATGATGACGGCCCAAGAGACCCAGTACTTC.

The chain is built from TRBV20-1 and TRBJ2-3; a weak D match, TRBD1 (6 bases). CDR1 is DFQATT and CDR2 is SNEGSKA in the germline V gene (reference sequence). The CDR3 sequence is 17 residues long. V was pared by 5 bases and J by 7 bases, with 28 bases between. The CDR3 DNA is TGCAGTGCTGAGGGGCGGGTCGGGGCCGAGGGGGTTTATACGCAGTATTTT. Amino acid sequence: CSAEGRVGAEGVYTQYF.

In this sample, this clonotype turned up many times. A much larger clone differs from this one at a single base, so this may be a read error. In this CDR3 the conserved last residue, phenylalanine or tryptophan, is missing, so a read error is likely. The chain recombines TRBV11-2 with TRBJ2-5; TRBD2 agrees at 10 bases. CDR3 size: 15 residues. CDR1 SGHAT and CDR2 FQNNGV come from the germline V gene. The junction had 1 base not matched to a gene; V was cut back by 1 base and J by 2 bases. CDR3 sequence: CASSLASGGQETQYL. The CDR3 DNA reads TGTGCCAGCAGCTTAGCTAGCGGGGGACAAGAGACCCAGTACCTC.

The genes are TRBV5-1 and TRBJ2-1; D ambiguous. Germline-derived CDR1 and CDR2 are SGHRS and YFSETQ. The CDR3 is 17 amino acids. Trimming pared 1 base from V and 0 bases from J, leaving 14 bases between. The CDR3 is CASSLFGVESSYNEQFF. In nucleotides, the CDR3 is TGCGCCAGCAGCTTGTTTGGGGTCGAAAGCTCCTACAATGAGCAGTTCTTC.

Worth noting for this clonotype: A much larger clone sits a single nucleotide away, making a read error possible. This chain connects TRBV6-1 to TRBJ1-2, with D unresolved. There are 11 residues in the CDR3. Germline loops: CDR1 MNHNS, CDR2 SASEGT. Between the trimmed V and J ends, which lost 6 bases and 6 bases, there was a span of 8 bases. CDR3: CASSLPDGYTF. Here the CDR3 DNA reads TGTGCCAGCAGCCTACCCGATGGCTACACCTTC.

This clonotype showed up just a few times. The conserved final phenylalanine or tryptophan is absent from the CDR3, which likely points to a read error. This rearrangement joins TRBV12-3 or TRBV12-4 to TRBJ1-1; D unresolved. The CDR3 consists of 14 residues. Between the trimmed V and J ends, which lost 9 bases and 1 base, there was a span of 15 bases. This CDR3 is CASRFAGRNTEAFL. The CDR3 bases are TGTGCCAGTAGGTTCGCTGGTCGGAACACTGAAGCTTTCCTT.

The chain has TRBV5-4 and TRBJ2-1, with 12 bases that match TRBD2. This CDR3 is built from 16 residues. CDR1 is SGHNT, CDR2 YYREEE, per germline (reference sequence). V dropped 3 bases and J dropped 9; count of bases not matched to a gene: 10. The CDR3 DNA reads TGTGCCAGCAGCTCCCTGCTAGCGGGGGGGCTTGGTGAGCAGTTCTTC. Translated, it gives CASSSLLAGGLGEQFF.

This clonotype was picked up many times. This chain links TRBV5-5 with TRBJ1-1, with no clear D. Per the germline V gene, CDR1 is SGHKS and CDR2 is YYEKEE (reference sequence). The CDR3 spans 13 residues. Trimming took off 2 bases at V and 4 bases at J, with 9 bases between the two ends. Here the CDR3 DNA reads TGTGCCAGCAGCTTAGGCCCGAGCACTGAAGCTTTCTTT. Protein product: CASSLGPSTEAFF. The entire variable domain, with the rest obtained from reference TRBV5-5 and TRBJ1-1, is as follows: DAGVTQSPTHLIKTRGQQVTLRCSPISGHKSVSWYQQVLGQGPQFIFQYYEKEERGRGNFPDRFSARQFPNYSSELNVNALLLGDSALYLCASSLGPSTEAFFGQGTRLTVV.

Ten or more counts support this clonotype. This chain joins TRBV6-2 or TRBV6-3 and TRBJ1-1; perhaps TRBD1 as D (5 bases). In germline, CDR1 is MNHEY, CDR2 SVGEGT. The V gene lost 2 bases and the J gene lost 3 bases, with 7 bases spanning the gap. CDR3 length: 13 amino acids. The CDR3 DNA reads TGTGCCAGCAGTTACGGGGGGGACACTGAAGCTTTCTTT. Translating gives CASSYGGDTEAFF.

A word on this clonotype: This sequence is one base from a far larger clone and is likely a read error. The chain has TRBV7-2 and TRBJ1-1; 7 nucleotides align to TRBD1. In germline, CDR1 is SGHTA, CDR2 FQGNSA. The CDR3 is 14 amino acids. The CDR3 nucleotides read TGTGCCAACAGCTTGGGCAGGGGGATAACTGAAGCTTTCTTT. Translation gives CANSLGRGITEAFF.

This clonotype has ten or more counts. This chain joins TRBV5-1 and TRBJ2-6; D gene ambiguous. In germline, CDR1 is SGHRS, CDR2 YFSETQ. V shed 0 bases and J shed 4 bases, with 11 bases lying between them. The CDR3 has 16 amino acids. CDR3: CASSLVISVGANVLTF. In DNA form, the CDR3 reads TGCGCCAGCAGCTTGGTCATCTCCGTAGGGGCCAACGTCCTGACTTTC.